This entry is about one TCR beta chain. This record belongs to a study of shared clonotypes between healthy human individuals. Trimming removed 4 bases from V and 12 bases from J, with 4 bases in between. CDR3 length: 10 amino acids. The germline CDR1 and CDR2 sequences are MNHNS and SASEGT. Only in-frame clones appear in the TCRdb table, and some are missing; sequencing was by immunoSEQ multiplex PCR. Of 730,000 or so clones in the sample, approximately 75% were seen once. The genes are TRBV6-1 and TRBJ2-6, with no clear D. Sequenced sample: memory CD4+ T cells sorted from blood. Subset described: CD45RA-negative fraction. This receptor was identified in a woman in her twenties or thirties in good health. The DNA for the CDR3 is TGTGCCAGCAGTGTGTCCGTCCTGACTTTC. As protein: CASSVSVLTF.